This entry describes one TCR beta chain. The sample originates from a study of blood T cell repertoires in COVID-19. The wider study: Nucleic acid was either cDNA or gDNA, and it came from T cells, B-cell-depleted T cells, or PBMCs.

Participants came from some 23 US areas, aged about 18 to 95 years. Assignments of participants to cohorts depended upon their own reported clinical history. Data came from immunoSEQ multiplex PCR; TCRdb stores just in-frame clones and leaves some out. The sample consists of roughly 250,000 clones, under 95% of them appearing once. The germline V gene encodes CDR1 MGHRA and CDR2 YSYEKL. The ends were cut back, 3 bases at V and 3 bases at J, with 26 bases in the middle. There are 19 residues in the CDR3. The sequenced material came from PBMCs or T cells enriched from blood (not recorded which). The chain has TRBV4-1 and TRBJ1-1; D is perhaps TRBD1 (6 bases). This clonotype originated in a woman aged 40 to 50 with acute COVID-19. The CDR3, as DNA: TGCGCCAGCAGCCAGCGGTACGGGACCCTCAGGGGAAAAGACACTGAAGCTTTCTTT. This sequence encodes CASSQRYGTLRGKDTEAFF.